The entry that follows covers one TCR beta chain sequence. Per the original data handling: Counts of nucleated cells, estimated from reference gene primer amplification, were obtained. Profiling relied on immunoSEQ multiplex PCR, and the TCRdb table lists in-frame clones only, not all of them. V, J and clone size are taken as reported in that table, and D and trimming were inferred from the DNA itself. The table includes around 440,000 clones, around 88% detected once. The data are from a study of blood T cell repertoires in COVID-19. Study context: Collection of acute and convalescent COVID-19 samples took place in the United States, Italy and Spain. Nucleic acid was either cDNA or gDNA, and it came from T cells, B-cell-depleted T cells, or PBMCs.

Seattle participants joined during active infection and were tracked over time. Germline values: CDR1 SGDLS, CDR2 YYNGEE. The germline V and J ends were trimmed by 0 bases and 4 bases, with 11 bases remaining between them. This CDR3 spans 15 amino acids. The clonotype comes from a woman in her forties or fifties with COVID-19, enrolled during active disease. The sequenced material came from peripheral blood. The J gene is TRBJ2-1, the V gene TRBV9, with D possibly being TRBD1 (6 bases). The CDR3 region has the DNA TGTGCCAGCAGCGTAGGGCTAGGGGGATACAATGAGCAGTTCTTC. Translating it yields CASSVGLGGYNEQFF.